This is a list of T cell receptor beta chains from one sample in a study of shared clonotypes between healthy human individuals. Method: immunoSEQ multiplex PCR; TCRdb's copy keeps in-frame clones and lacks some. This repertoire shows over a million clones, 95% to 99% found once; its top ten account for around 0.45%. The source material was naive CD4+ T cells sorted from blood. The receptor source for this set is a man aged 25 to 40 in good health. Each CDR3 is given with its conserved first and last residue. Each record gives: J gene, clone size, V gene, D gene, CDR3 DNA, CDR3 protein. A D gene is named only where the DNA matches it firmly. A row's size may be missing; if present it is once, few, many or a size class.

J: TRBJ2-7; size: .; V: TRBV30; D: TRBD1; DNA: TGTGCCTGGAGTCGCGCCGGGACAGCCCTATACGAGCAGTACTTC; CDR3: CAWSRAGTALYEQYF
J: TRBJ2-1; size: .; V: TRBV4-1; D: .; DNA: TGCGCCAGCAGCCAAGACGCGGGTAGCTCCTACAATGAGCAGTTCTTC; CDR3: CASSQDAGSSYNEQFF
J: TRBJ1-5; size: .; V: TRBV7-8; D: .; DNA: TGTGCCAGCAGCTTAGAACCGGGGAGGAGCAATCAGCCCCAGCATTTT; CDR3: CASSLEPGRSNQPQHF
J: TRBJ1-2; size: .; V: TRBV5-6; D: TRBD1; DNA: TGTGCCAGCAGCTTGCGCACAGGGGTTGGCTACACCTTC; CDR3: CASSLRTGVGYTF
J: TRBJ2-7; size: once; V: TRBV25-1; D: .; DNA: TGTGCCAGCAGGGACGACAGGAGGGGCTACGAGCAGTACTTC; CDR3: CASRDDRRGYEQYF
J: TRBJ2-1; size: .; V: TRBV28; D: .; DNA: TGTGCCAGCAGTTTATCCGCGGGGAACTACAATGAGCAGTTCTTC; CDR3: CASSLSAGNYNEQFF
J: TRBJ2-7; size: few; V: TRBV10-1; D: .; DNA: TGCGCCAGCAGTGAGTCTAGACCGGTGTTGCGCGGGTACGAGCAGTACTTC; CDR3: CASSESRPVLRGYEQYF
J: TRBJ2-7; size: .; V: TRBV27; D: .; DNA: TGTGCCAGCAGTTTCATTCCGCTACCAATCTACGAGCAGTACTTC; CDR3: CASSFIPLPIYEQYF
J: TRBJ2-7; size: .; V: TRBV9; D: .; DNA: TGTGCCAGCAGCGTGTACCCAGGGGCCGAGCAGTACTTC; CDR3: CASSVYPGAEQYF
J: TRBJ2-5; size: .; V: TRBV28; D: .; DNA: TGTGCCAGCAGCCGGACGAACCAAGAGACCCAGTACTTC; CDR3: CASSRTNQETQYF
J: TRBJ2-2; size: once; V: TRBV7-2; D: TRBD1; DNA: TGTGCCAGTGGGGACAGGCCCGGGGCCGGGGAGCTGTTTTTT; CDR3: CASGDRPGAGELFF
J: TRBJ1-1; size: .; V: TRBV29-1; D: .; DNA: TGCAGCGGGCGACGGGGCGGCACTGAAGCTTTCTTT; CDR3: CSGRRGGTEAFF
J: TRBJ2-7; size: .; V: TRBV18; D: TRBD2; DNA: TGTGCCAGCTCACCACCGGGACTAGTTGTGGGTTCCGAGCAGTACTTC; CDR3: CASSPPGLVVGSEQYF
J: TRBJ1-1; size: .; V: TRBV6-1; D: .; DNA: TGTGCCAGCAGTAGGCCAGGGGAGAGATCTGAAGCTTTCTTT; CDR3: CASSRPGERSEAFF
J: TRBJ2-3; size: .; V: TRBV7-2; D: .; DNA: TGTGCCAGCAGCTACGATAGACTAGCAGATACGCAGTATTTT; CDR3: CASSYDRLADTQYF
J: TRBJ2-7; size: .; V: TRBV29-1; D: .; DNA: TGCAGCGCCCCGCTGGGAAGTTTCCAGTGCTACGAGCAGTACTTC; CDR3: CSAPLGSFQCYEQYF
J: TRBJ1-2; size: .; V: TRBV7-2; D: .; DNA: TGTGCCAGCAGCTTAGCTCCAGGGGGCTACACCTTC; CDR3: CASSLAPGGYTF
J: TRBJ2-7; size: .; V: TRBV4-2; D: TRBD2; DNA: TGTGCCAGCAGCCAAGAGGCTAGCGGCTCCTACGAGCAGTACTTC; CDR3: CASSQEASGSYEQYF
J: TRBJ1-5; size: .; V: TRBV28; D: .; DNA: TGTGCCCAAACGGATGATAGCAATCAGCCCCAGCATTTT; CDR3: CAQTDDSNQPQHF
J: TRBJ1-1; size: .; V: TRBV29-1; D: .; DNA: TGCAGCGTTGCGGGGGTCGTGAACACTGAAGCTTTCTTT; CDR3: CSVAGVVNTEAFF
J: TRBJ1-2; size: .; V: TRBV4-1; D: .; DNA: TGCGCCAGCAGCCACCCTGACGGGGTTCCCTATGGCTACACCTTC; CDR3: CASSHPDGVPYGYTF
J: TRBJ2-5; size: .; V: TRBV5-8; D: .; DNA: TGTGCCAGCAGCTCCCCAGCCCAAGAGACCCAGTACTTC; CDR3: CASSSPAQETQYF
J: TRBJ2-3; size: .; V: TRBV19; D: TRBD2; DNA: TGTGCCACCTCAAGCGGGAGGGACACAGATACGCAGTATTTT; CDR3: CATSSGRDTDTQYF
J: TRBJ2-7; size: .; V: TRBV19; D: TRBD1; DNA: TGTGCCAGTAGTCTCAGGTCGGGACAGCTTAACGAGCAGTACTTC; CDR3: CASSLRSGQLNEQYF